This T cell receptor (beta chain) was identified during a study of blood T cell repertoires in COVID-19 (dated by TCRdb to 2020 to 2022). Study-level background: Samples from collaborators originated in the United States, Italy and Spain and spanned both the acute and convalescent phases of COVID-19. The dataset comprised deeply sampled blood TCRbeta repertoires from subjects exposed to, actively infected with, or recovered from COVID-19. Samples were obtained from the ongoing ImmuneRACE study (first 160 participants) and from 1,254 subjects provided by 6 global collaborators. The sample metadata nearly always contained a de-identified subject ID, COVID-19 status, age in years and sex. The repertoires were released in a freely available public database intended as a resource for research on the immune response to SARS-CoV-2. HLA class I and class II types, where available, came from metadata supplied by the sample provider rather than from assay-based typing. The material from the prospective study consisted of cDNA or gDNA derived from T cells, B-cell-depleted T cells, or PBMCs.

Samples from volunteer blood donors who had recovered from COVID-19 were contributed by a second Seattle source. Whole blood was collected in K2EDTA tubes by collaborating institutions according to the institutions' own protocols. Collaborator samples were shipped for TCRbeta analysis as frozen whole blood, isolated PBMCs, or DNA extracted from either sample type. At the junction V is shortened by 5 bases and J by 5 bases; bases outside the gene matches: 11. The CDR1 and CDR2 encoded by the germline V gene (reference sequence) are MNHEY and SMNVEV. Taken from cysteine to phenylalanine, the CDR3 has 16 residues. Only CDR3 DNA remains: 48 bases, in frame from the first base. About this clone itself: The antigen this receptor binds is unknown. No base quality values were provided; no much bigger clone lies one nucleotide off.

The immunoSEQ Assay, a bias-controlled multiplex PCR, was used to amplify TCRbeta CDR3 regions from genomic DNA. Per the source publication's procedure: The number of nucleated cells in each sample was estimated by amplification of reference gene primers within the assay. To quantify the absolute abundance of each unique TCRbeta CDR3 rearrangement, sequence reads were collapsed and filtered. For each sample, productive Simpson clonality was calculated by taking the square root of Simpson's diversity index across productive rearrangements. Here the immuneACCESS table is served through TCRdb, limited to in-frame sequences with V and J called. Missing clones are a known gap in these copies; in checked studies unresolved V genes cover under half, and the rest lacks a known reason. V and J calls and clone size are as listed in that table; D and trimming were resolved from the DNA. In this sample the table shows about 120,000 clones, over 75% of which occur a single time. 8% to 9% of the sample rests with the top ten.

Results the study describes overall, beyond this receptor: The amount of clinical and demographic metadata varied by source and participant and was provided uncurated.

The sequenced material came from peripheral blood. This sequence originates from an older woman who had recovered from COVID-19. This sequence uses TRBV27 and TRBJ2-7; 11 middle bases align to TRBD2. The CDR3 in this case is CASSPQLAGVLHEQYF. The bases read TGTGCCAGCAGTCCCCAACTAGCGGGAGTTCTACACGAGCAGTACTTC.